This passage covers 3 T cell receptor beta chains from one sample sequenced in a study of T cell responses to AZD1222 COVID-19 vaccine. Method: immunoSEQ multiplex PCR; TCRdb's copy keeps in-frame clones and lacks some. The data contain roughly 150,000 clones, around 88% of them singletons. The input for sequencing was peripheral blood, taken on day 0 of AZD1222 vaccination. Receptors were obtained from an adult in good health.

V and J are TRBV30 and TRBJ1-2, with no clear D. This CDR3 is 10 amino acids long. Trimming left V 7 bases short and J 7 bases short, with 10 bases between. CDR1 GTSNPN and CDR2 SVGIG come from the germline V gene (reference sequence). The CDR3 nucleotides read TGTGCCTCCCAAGGCGCTGGCTACACCTTC. This codes for CASQGAGYTF.

The chain combines TRBV30 with TRBJ2-3; D gene unclear. With 0 bases removed from V and 3 bases from J, the gap between germline ends came to 10 bases. Per germline, CDR1 GTSNPN and CDR2 SVGIG (reference sequence). This CDR3 spans 14 amino acids. The CDR3 DNA is TGTGCCTGGAGTGTACAAGGCCTGACAGATACGCAGTATTTT. This sequence encodes CAWSVQGLTDTQYF.

The chain carries TRBV6-5 and TRBJ2-2; 11 bases line up with TRBD2. CDR1 is MNHEY and CDR2 is SVGAGI in the germline V gene. The CDR3 extends over 16 amino acids. Trimming at V came to 2 bases and at J to 5 bases, leaving 4 bases not matched to a gene. In DNA, the CDR3 is TGTGCCAGCAGTTACGAGACTAGCGGGGCAACCGGGGAGCTGTTTTTT. This codes for CASSYETSGATGELFF.